The 25 T cell receptor beta chains given below trace back to one sample, sequenced in a study of blood T cell repertoires in COVID-19. Only in-frame clones appear in the TCRdb table, and some are missing; sequencing was by immunoSEQ multiplex PCR. This repertoire shows about 220,000 clones, roughly 84% found once; its top ten account for over 2.5%. The sequenced sample consisted of peripheral blood. Receptors originate from a man in his fifties or sixties who had recovered from COVID-19.

This chain uses TRBV27 with TRBJ2-7; D possibly corresponds to TRBD2 (6 bases). Germline V CDR1 and CDR2: MNHEY, SMNVEV (reference sequence). This CDR3 comprises 14 residues. V gave up 3 bases and J gave up 2 bases, with 11 bases separating them. The CDR3 sequence: CASSLASVAYEQYF. CDR3 coding DNA: TGTGCCAGCAGTTTGGCTAGCGTCGCCTACGAGCAGTACTTC.

The chain couples TRBV21-1 to TRBJ1-6; the table's TRBD1 call for D was not verified on the DNA. TRBV21-1 is described as a pseudogene. The CDR3 sequence is 16 residues long. CDR3 sequence: CASSKEAGQGDSPLHF. In DNA, the CDR3 is TGTGCCAGCAGCAAAGAGGCGGGACAGGGAGATTCACCCCTCCACTTT.

V is TRBV19 and J is TRBJ1-2, with 8 nucleotides matching TRBD1. The CDR3 length is 18 residues. Germline CDR1 reads LNHDA; CDR2 reads SQIVND (reference sequence). J lost 3 bases, V lost 5 bases, and 17 bases had no gene match. Here the CDR3 DNA reads TGTGCCAGTAGTTCGCACCCCGGGACAGGCGATTTTCACTATGGCTACACCTTC. As protein: CASSSHPGTGDFHYGYTF.

The chain uses TRBV7-9 and TRBJ2-3, with D tentatively TRBD2 (6 bases). The CDR3 has 15 residues. The germline gives CDR1 SEHNR, CDR2 FQNEAQ (reference sequence). V lost 3 bases and J 0 bases, leaving 10 bases between the germline ends. The DNA for the CDR3 is TGTGCCAGCAGCTTGGGGGACTTAAGCACAGATACGCAGTATTTT. Translated, it gives CASSLGDLSTDTQYF.

The chain couples TRBV6-2 or TRBV6-3 to TRBJ1-5; TRBD1 matches at 7 bases. V dropped 6 bases and J dropped 1; count of bases not matched to a gene: 9. CDR3 size: 16 residues. CDR1 is MNHEY, CDR2 SVGEGT, per germline. CDR3 DNA: TGTGCCAGCAGCCGCCCTACAGGGGCCAGCAATCAGCCCCAGCATTTT. Translated: CASSRPTGASNQPQHF.

The chain couples TRBV29-1 to TRBJ1-2; TRBD1 might be the D (5 bases). This CDR3 has 14 amino acids. Looked up from germline, CDR1 is SQVTM and CDR2 is ANQGSEA. The V and J ends lost 3 bases and 1 base respectively, with 12 bases between them. The CDR3: CSVDLGHLNYGYTF. The CDR3, as DNA: TGCAGCGTTGACCTTGGACACCTTAACTATGGCTACACCTTC.

The chain combines TRBV28 with TRBJ2-1, with TRBD1 matching over 8 bases. V dropped 3 bases and J dropped 7; count of bases not matched to a gene: 8. The CDR3 has 15 amino acids. Per germline, CDR1 MDHEN and CDR2 SYDVKM. CDR3 protein: CASSFGQGRGNEQFF. The CDR3, as DNA: TGTGCCAGCAGTTTCGGACAGGGTCGAGGGAATGAGCAGTTCTTC. Full variable domain (outside the CDR3, taken from reference TRBV28 and TRBJ2-1): DVKVTQSSRYLVKRTGEKVFLECVQDMDHENMFWYRQDPGLGLRLIYFSYDVKMKEKGDIPEGYSVSREKKERFSLILESASTNQTSMYLCASSFGQGRGNEQFFGPGTRLTVL.

The genes are TRBV28 and TRBJ2-1, with a possible D match to TRBD1 (5 bases). Germline lookup yields CDR1 MDHEN and CDR2 SYDVKM. The CDR3 has 16 amino acids. With 7 bases removed from V and 0 bases from J, the gap between germline ends came to 16 bases. In DNA, the CDR3 is TGTGCCAGCATTCGTCCAGGGCTTAGCTCCTACAATGAGCAGTTCTTC. Residues: CASIRPGLSSYNEQFF.

The V gene is TRBV29-1, the J gene TRBJ2-2; 8 bases fit TRBD1. Unmatched junction bases numbered 4, after V lost 7 bases and J lost 0 bases. The CDR3 extends over 14 amino acids. The germline gives CDR1 SQVTM, CDR2 ANQGSEA. The CDR3 DNA reads as TGCAGCGGGTGGGACAGGACGAACACCGGGGAGCTGTTTTTT. Protein sequence: CSGWDRTNTGELFF.

The chain combines TRBV6-8 with TRBJ2-5, with 12 bases lining up with TRBD2. This CDR3 contains 17 residues. CDR1 MNHGY and CDR2 SAAAGT come from the germline V gene. V lost 3 bases to trimming and J lost 3 bases; unmatched junction nucleotides: 8. CDR3 sequence reads: CASSYKGLAGIKETQYF. The CDR3, as DNA: TGTGCCAGCAGTTATAAAGGACTAGCGGGAATAAAAGAGACCCAGTACTTC.

V gene TRBV3-1 (or the pseudogene TRBV3-2) combines with J gene TRBJ2-7, with 7 bases identical to TRBD1. Germline values: CDR1 LGHDT, CDR2 YNNKEL (reference sequence). This CDR3 has 14 amino acids. V lost 4 bases to trimming and J lost 6 bases; unmatched junction nucleotides: 9. The CDR3 spells CASSPFWTGGEQYF. As DNA, the CDR3 is TGTGCCAGCAGCCCCTTCTGGACAGGTGGCGAGCAGTACTTC.

The chain uses TRBV27 and TRBJ2-7, with TRBD2 matching 8 bases. V dropped 5 bases and J dropped 2; count of bases not matched to a gene: 11. Germline assignment: CDR1 MNHEY and CDR2 SMNVEV (reference sequence). The CDR3 extends over 16 amino acids. This CDR3 is CASSLGTSGLTYEQYF. For the CDR3, the DNA is TGTGCCAGCAGTCTAGGTACTAGCGGATTAACCTACGAGCAGTACTTC.

J is TRBJ2-3 and V is TRBV19, with 12 bases lining up with TRBD1. CDR3 length: 19 residues. The germline gives CDR1 LNHDA, CDR2 SQIVND (reference sequence). J gave up 3 bases and V 7 bases, and 17 bases lay outside the gene matches. The CDR3 DNA reads as TGTGCCAGTAACATCCGTCGGGACAGGGGGCAAAGTGGAACAGATACGCAGTATTTT. It codes for CASNIRRDRGQSGTDTQYF. Based on the CDR3 plus reference TRBV19 and TRBJ2-3, the full variable domain is DGGITQSPKYLFRKEGQNVTLSCEQNLNHDAMYWYRQDPGQGLRLIYYSQIVNDFQKGDIAEGYSVSREKKESFPLTVTSAQKNPTAFYLCASNIRRDRGQSGTDTQYFGPGTRLTVL.

V is TRBV14 and J is TRBJ2-7, with 9 bases identical to TRBD1. After removal of 2 bases from V and 0 bases from J, the junction contained 2 bases not matched to a gene. The germline CDR1 and CDR2 sequences are SGHDN and FVKESK. The CDR3 totals 15 residues. CDR3 sequence reads: CASSQRQGVSYEQYF. In DNA, the CDR3 is TGTGCCAGCAGCCAACGACAGGGGGTCTCCTACGAGCAGTACTTC.

The V and J genes are TRBV15 and TRBJ1-5, with D unclear. V gave up 0 bases and J gave up 2 bases, with 5 bases separating them. This CDR3 has 14 amino acids. Germline assignment: CDR1 LNHNV and CDR2 YYDKDF (reference sequence). This chain's CDR3 is CATSRDLGNQPQHF. The DNA of the CDR3 is TGTGCCACCAGCAGAGATCTTGGCAATCAGCCCCAGCATTTT.

The chain has TRBV6-1 and TRBJ1-5; no clear D gene. V lost 2 bases to trimming and J lost 3 bases, with 11 bases between them. Germline V gene sequence: CDR1 MNHNS, CDR2 SASEGT. The CDR3 is made up of 15 amino acids. The CDR3 loop reads CASSERGGVNQPQHF. For the CDR3, the DNA is TGTGCCAGCAGTGAACGTGGCGGGGTCAATCAGCCCCAGCATTTT.

The sample holds a few counts of this clone. The CDR3 here is CASSVDRDNSPLHF. The DNA for the CDR3 is TGTGCCAGCTCAGTGGACAGGGACAATTCACCCCTCCACTTT. This chain uses TRBV18 with TRBJ1-6, with 8 positions matching TRBD1. CDR1 is KGHSH, CDR2 LQKENI, per germline. This CDR3 contains 14 residues. The trim removed 5 bases at V and 7 bases at J, leaving 4 bases unmatched.

J is TRBJ2-1 and V is TRBV19, with 9 bases identical to TRBD2. Germline V CDR1 and CDR2: LNHDA, SQIVND (reference sequence). After removal of 4 bases from V and 2 bases from J, the junction contained 6 bases not matched to a gene. The CDR3 runs 16 residues. CDR3 in DNA: TGTGCCAGTAGTACCGGACTAGCGCTCACCTACAATGAGCAGTTCTTC. Encoded protein: CASSTGLALTYNEQFF.

The genes are TRBV5-1 and TRBJ2-1; D is undetermined. Germline V lookup: CDR1 SGHRS, CDR2 YFSETQ. V was pared by 3 bases and J by 8 bases, with 9 bases between. The CDR3 is 12 amino acids. Here the CDR3 DNA reads TGCGCCAGCAGCTACGACCGGGATGAGCAGTTCTTC. This encodes CASSYDRDEQFF.

This chain joins TRBV6-5 and TRBJ2-2, with D perhaps matching TRBD1 (6 bases). The V gene's germline CDR1 is MNHEY and CDR2 SVGAGI. The CDR3 loop spans 15 amino acids. The V end was cut by 6 bases, the J end by 0 bases, with 11 bases between. The CDR3 reads CASRAGTTNTGELFF. In DNA, the CDR3 is TGTGCCAGCAGGGCCGGGACAACGAACACCGGGGAGCTGTTTTTT.

This chain joins TRBV6-5 and TRBJ2-3; TRBD2 agrees at 7 bases. The germline V gene encodes CDR1 MNHEY and CDR2 SVGAGI. J lost 2 bases, V lost 7 bases, and 9 bases had no gene match. The CDR3 loop spans 15 amino acids. The CDR3 sequence is CASTSLAEHTDTQYF. The CDR3 nucleotides are TGTGCCAGCACGAGTCTAGCGGAGCACACAGATACGCAGTATTTT.

This clone was seen just once. The chain combines TRBV4-1 with TRBJ2-5; TRBD2 matches 9 bases. The junction had 10 bases not matched to a gene; V was cut back by 0 bases and J by 5 bases. Germline lookup yields CDR1 MGHRA and CDR2 YSYEKL. This CDR3 comprises 17 residues. CDR3 DNA sequence: TGCGCCAGCAGCCAAGATCTTCCGACTAGCGGTAGGGAGACCCAGTACTTC. This sequence encodes CASSQDLPTSGRETQYF.

V usage is TRBV27 and J usage is TRBJ2-7; TRBD2 matches 14 bases. The germline V gene has CDR1 MNHEY and CDR2 SMNVEV (reference sequence). The ends lost 6 bases at V and 9 bases at J; junction bases unmatched: 7. The CDR3 is 14 amino acids. As DNA, the CDR3 is TGTGCCAGCAGATCCGGGACTAGCGGGAGCTGGCAGTACTTC. It yields the protein CASRSGTSGSWQYF.

The chain recombines TRBV5-8 with TRBJ2-1; 10 positions agree with TRBD2. CDR3 size: 15 residues. Germline V CDR1 and CDR2: SGHTS, YDEGEE. V was clipped by 3 bases and J by 3 bases; unmatched bases: 3. For the CDR3, the DNA is TGTGCCAGCAGCTCCGGGACTAGCGTCTACAATGAGCAGTTCTTC. Translating gives CASSSGTSVYNEQFF.

The CDR3 nucleotides are TGTGCCAGCAGCCAAGTGGGGACTAGGGGATACAATGAGCAGTTCTTC. This sequence encodes CASSQVGTRGYNEQFF. The gene calls are TRBV7-2 and TRBJ2-1; 8 bases map to TRBD2. The germline V gene has CDR1 SGHTA and CDR2 FQGNSA. V was clipped by 5 bases and J by 4 bases; unmatched bases: 10. This CDR3 has 16 residues. The whole variable domain, remainder taken from reference TRBV7-2 and TRBJ2-1, is GAGVSQSPSNKVTEKGKDVELRCDPISGHTALYWYRQSLGQGLEFLIYFQGNSAPDKSGLPSDRFSAERTGGSVSTLTIQRTQQEDSAVYLCASSQVGTRGYNEQFFGPGTRLTVL.